Following are 19 T cell receptor beta chains from one sample sequenced in a study of T-cell reconstitution after alpha-beta-depleted transplantation in children. A TCRbeta library incorporating unique molecular identifiers was prepared. TCRdb passed the PCR reads through MiXCR, listing each CDR3 protein once. This sample carries about 400,000 distinct CDR3 sequences, approximately 20% of them seen once, and the ten largest clones take 3% to 4.5%. Sequences were derived from PBMCs from the stem cell graft donor, sampled from the stem cell graft. The source is a human donor who donated a stem cell graft to a child with acute myeloid leukemia.

The rearrangement links TRBV12-3 or TRBV12-4 to TRBJ2-6; TRBD1 aligns across 7 bases. This CDR3 is built from 17 residues. V lost 6 bases and J lost 0; bases outside the gene matches: 8. The CDR3 sequence: CASRPPGQHSGANVLTF. DNA of the CDR3: TGTGCCAGCAGGCCTCCGGGACAGCACTCTGGGGCCAACGTCCTGACTTTC.

The chain uses TRBV6-5 and TRBJ2-2; tentatively, D is TRBD2 (5 bases). CDR1 is MNHEY and CDR2 is SVGAGI in the germline V gene. This CDR3 contains 15 residues. V dropped 1 base and J dropped 0 bases, with 6 bases sitting between them. The CDR3 loop is CASSYYGANTGELFF. The CDR3 region has the DNA TGTGCCAGCAGTTACTACGGGGCGAACACCGGGGAGCTGTTTTTT.

This sequence joins TRBV7-2 and TRBJ2-7; the D call may be TRBD1 or TRBD2 (6 bases each). The V end was cut by 1 base, the J end by 5 bases, with 18 bases between. The CDR3 is 16 residues long. Per germline, CDR1 SGHTA and CDR2 FQGNSA. The DNA for the CDR3 is TGTGCCAGCAGCTTAGGGGGGGCTATGCCTAGGGACGAGCAGTACTTC. It yields the protein CASSLGGAMPRDEQYF.

The chain couples TRBV12-3 or TRBV12-4 to TRBJ2-1; the D gene could be TRBD1 or TRBD2 (5 bases each). With 5 bases removed from V and 8 bases from J, the gap between germline ends came to 10 bases. The CDR3 is made up of 12 amino acids. The CDR3 DNA sequence: TGTGCCAGCAGTGGGGCTAGCTATGAGCAGTTCTTC. This encodes CASSGASYEQFF.

The table lists this clonotype with a few counts. V and J are TRBV10-3 and TRBJ2-3; D is possibly TRBD2 (5 bases). This CDR3 is built from 13 residues. V was clipped by 3 bases and J by 12 bases, with 16 bases between them. From germline, CDR1 is ENHRY and CDR2 SYGVKD. The CDR3 loop is CAISENGLEVQYF. The CDR3, as DNA: TGTGCCATCAGTGAAAATGGGCTGGAGGTTCAGTATTTT.

The gene calls are TRBV25-1 and TRBJ2-2; the match to TRBD2 covers 13 bases. Per the germline V gene, CDR1 is MGHDK and CDR2 is SYGVNS. Trimming at V came to 4 bases and at J to 1 base, leaving 9 bases not matched to a gene. CDR3 size: 19 residues. The CDR3: CASSGSWTSGRGNTGELFF. The CDR3 coding sequence is TGTGCCAGCAGTGGGTCGTGGACTAGCGGGAGAGGGAACACCGGGGAGCTGTTTTTT.

This clonotype showed up many times. The chain combines TRBV5-6 with TRBJ2-7; D remains unclear. V lost 0 bases, J lost 5 bases, and 3 bases lay in between. CDR1 and CDR2 (germline): SGHDT, YYEEEE. The CDR3 sequence is 11 residues long. CDR3 coding DNA: TGTGCCAGCAGCTTGGCCCACGAGCAGTACTTC. Encoded protein: CASSLAHEQYF. The full variable domain, with the rest looked up from reference TRBV5-6 and TRBJ2-7, is DAGVTQSPTHLIKTRGQQVTLRCSPKSGHDTVSWYQQALGQGPQFIFQYYEEEERQRGNFPDRFSGHQFPNYSSELNVNALLLGDSALYLCASSLAHEQYFGPGTRLTVT.

The rearrangement uses TRBV12-3 or TRBV12-4 and TRBJ1-1; D is perhaps TRBD1 (5 bases). There are 16 residues in the CDR3. Trimming removed 3 bases at V and 0 bases at J, with 14 bases between. The CDR3 protein is CASSFRDPQVNTEAFF. The CDR3 DNA reads TGTGCCAGCAGTTTCCGGGACCCTCAAGTGAACACTGAAGCTTTCTTT.

The rearrangement joins TRBV4-2 to TRBJ2-7, with TRBD2 as a possible D gene (6 bases). The CDR3 is 15 amino acids. V dropped 0 bases and J dropped 0 bases, with 9 bases sitting between them. CDR1 is LGHNA, CDR2 YNFKEQ, per germline. The DNA for the CDR3 is TGTGCCAGCAGCCAAGACCCTAGCGACTCCTACGAGCAGTACTTC. Amino acid sequence: CASSQDPSDSYEQYF.

This clonotype was counted between two and nine times. This chain uses TRBV28 with TRBJ2-3; D gene ambiguous. This CDR3 contains 14 residues. Germline values: CDR1 MDHEN, CDR2 SYDVKM. Trimming cost V 6 bases and J 2 bases, with 12 bases left between them. The CDR3 reads CASSTPWNTDTQYF. CDR3 nucleotides: TGTGCCAGCAGCACTCCCTGGAACACAGATACGCAGTATTTT.

The table lists this clonotype with many counts. The J gene is TRBJ2-3, the V gene TRBV20-1; no clear D gene. This CDR3 spans 15 amino acids. Germline CDR1 is DFQATT and CDR2 is SNEGSKA (reference sequence). Between the trimmed V and J ends, which lost 3 bases and 0 bases, there was a span of 13 bases. CDR3 bases: TGCAGTGCTAGGGGGAAGGTTTCAAGCACAGATACGCAGTATTTT. It codes for CSARGKVSSTDTQYF.

V and J are TRBV27 and TRBJ1-4, with D tentatively TRBD1 (5 bases). The CDR3 is 14 residues long. Germline V CDR1 and CDR2: MNHEY, SMNVEV (reference sequence). Trimming removed 5 bases from V and 4 bases from J, with 11 bases in between. The CDR3 sequence: CASSAGGGNEKLFF. DNA for the CDR3: TGTGCCAGCAGTGCAGGCGGGGGTAATGAAAAACTGTTTTTT.

This clonotype has more than one count but fewer than ten. The chain combines TRBV6-1 with TRBJ1-1; 7 bases fit TRBD1. Germline values: CDR1 MNHNS, CDR2 SASEGT. The junction had 15 bases not matched to a gene; V was cut back by 6 bases and J by 11 bases. The CDR3 totals 14 residues. The CDR3 region is CASRNYRGRARAFF. CDR3 DNA sequence: TGTGCCAGCAGAAATTACAGGGGTCGGGCTCGGGCTTTCTTT.

This clonotype was recorded at least ten times. CDR3 bases: TGTGCCAGCAGCAGACTACGGGTAGCGGGAGGGAACTACGAGCAGTACTTC. Amino acid sequence: CASSRLRVAGGNYEQYF. V is TRBV6-1 and J is TRBJ2-7; TRBD2 matches at 11 bases. This CDR3 is 17 amino acids long. With 6 bases clipped from V and 3 bases from J, the junction kept 13 bases outside the gene matches. Germline V lookup: CDR1 MNHNS, CDR2 SASEGT.

This chain links TRBV12-3 or TRBV12-4 with TRBJ2-2; the match to TRBD2 covers 15 bases. The CDR3 contains 17 residues. After removal of 5 bases from V and 1 base from J, the junction contained 2 bases not matched to a gene. CDR3 DNA: TGTGCCAGCAGTCTGGGACTAGCGGGAGGGAACACCGGGGAGCTGTTTTTT. This gives the protein CASSLGLAGGNTGELFF.

The J gene is TRBJ1-6, the V gene TRBV5-1, with D perhaps TRBD1 (5 bases). Trimming took off 0 bases at V and 7 bases at J, with 11 bases between the two ends. The V gene's germline CDR1 is SGHRS and CDR2 YFSETQ. CDR3 length: 15 amino acids. In DNA form, the CDR3 reads TGCGCCAGCAGCTTGGAAGGCAGGGCAAATTCACCCCTCCACTTT. Amino acids: CASSLEGRANSPLHF.

This clonotype has ten or more counts. The genes are TRBV6-5 and TRBJ2-1; maybe TRBD2 (6 bases). CDR1 is MNHEY and CDR2 is SVGAGI in the germline V gene. Trimming cost V 4 bases and J 9 bases, with 16 bases left between them. The CDR3 is 14 residues long. The CDR3 region is CASSFASESTEQFF. CDR3 DNA sequence: TGTGCCAGCAGTTTTGCTAGCGAGTCGACTGAGCAGTTCTTC.

This clonotype was seen a few times. The CDR3 region has the DNA TGCAGTGCTGCCCAGGAGTGGGATGAGCAGTTCTTC. It translates to CSAAQEWDEQFF. The chain recombines TRBV20-1 with TRBJ2-1, with D unclear. The ends were cut back, 5 bases at V and 8 bases at J, with 13 bases in the middle. Germline V CDR1 and CDR2: DFQATT, SNEGSKA (reference sequence). The CDR3 covers 12 residues.

This clonotype was detected a few times. The V call is TRBV5-8, the J call TRBJ2-5; D possibly matches TRBD1 or TRBD2 (5 bases each). Trimming took off 4 bases at V and 5 bases at J, with 9 bases between the two ends. Germline CDR1 is SGHTS and CDR2 is YDEGEE. CDR3 length: 12 residues. CDR3 region: CASSRWGETQYF. The CDR3, as DNA: TGTGCCAGCAGCAGGTGGGGGGAGACCCAGTACTTC. The full variable domain, rest sourced from reference TRBV5-8 and TRBJ2-5, is EAGVTQSPTHLIKTRGQQATLRCSPISGHTSVYWYQQALGLGLQFLLWYDEGEERNRGNFPPRFSGRQFPNYSSELNVNALELEDSALYLCASSRWGETQYFGPGTRLLVL.